One sample yielded the 5 T cell receptor beta chains listed below, sequenced in a study of T-cell reconstitution after alpha-beta-depleted transplantation in children. Unique molecular identifiers were used in preparing the TCRbeta library. MiXCR was run by TCRdb on the PCR reads, yielding one entry per CDR3 protein. The sample lists some 830,000 distinct CDR3 sequences, roughly 15% seen once, with 5% in the top ten. The sample here was PBMCs, mostly from graft donor cells, taken 360 days after TCRalphabeta/CD19-depleted stem cell transplant. These receptors originate from a male patient aged 10 to 17 who had a stem cell transplant for acute lymphoblastic leukemia, so the T cells may come from the graft donor.

This clonotype turned up a few times. The rearrangement joins TRBV5-1 to TRBJ2-5; the D is unclear. Trimming took off 2 bases at V and 2 bases at J, with 4 bases between the two ends. The CDR3 sequence is 12 residues long. Germline loops: CDR1 SGHRS, CDR2 YFSETQ. In DNA form, the CDR3 reads TGCGCCAGCAGCTTCGATCAAGAGACCCAGTACTTC. Translated: CASSFDQETQYF.

This chain's CDR3 is CATSSGQGRLKAGGRYNEQFF. In nucleotides, the CDR3 is TGTGCCACCAGCAGTGGCCAGGGAAGGTTAAAAGCGGGAGGTCGTTACAATGAGCAGTTCTTC. The genes are TRBV15 and TRBJ2-1; 9 bases align to TRBD2. In germline, CDR1 is LNHNV, CDR2 YYDKDF (reference sequence). V lost 3 bases and J lost 4; bases outside the gene matches: 22. CDR3 size: 21 residues. The full variable domain, with the rest looked up from reference TRBV15 and TRBJ2-1, is DAMVIQNPRYQVTQFGKPVTLSCSQTLNHNVMYWYQQKSSQAPKLLFHYYDKDFNNEADTPDNFQSRRPNTSFCFLDIRSPGLGDTAMYLCATSSGQGRLKAGGRYNEQFFGPGTRLTVL.

The genes are TRBV13 and TRBJ2-7; no definite D call. Germline V gene sequence: CDR1 PRHDT, CDR2 FYEKMQ (reference sequence). The CDR3 totals 14 residues. Trimming removed 2 bases from V and 3 bases from J, with 11 bases in between. The CDR3 bases are TGTGCCAGCAGCTTATCGTCTAGTAGCTACGAGCAGTACTTC. Translating gives CASSLSSSSYEQYF.

The genes are TRBV15 and TRBJ1-6, with 8 bases lining up with TRBD1. With V trimmed by 0 bases and J by 9 bases, 4 bases remained unmatched. In germline, CDR1 is LNHNV, CDR2 YYDKDF (reference sequence). This CDR3 spans 15 amino acids. The CDR3 sequence is CATSRDRGHGSPLHF. The DNA of the CDR3 is TGTGCCACCAGCAGAGACAGGGGGCACGGTTCACCCCTCCACTTT.

This chain uses TRBV7-8 with TRBJ2-4, with D uncertain. CDR3 length equals 14 residues. The V end was cut by 4 bases, the J end by 6 bases, with 13 bases between. Germline V gives CDR1 SGHVS, CDR2 FQNEAQ. The DNA for the CDR3 is TGTGCCAGCAGCTACGACACAATAAGAAACATTCAGTACTTC. Residues: CASSYDTIRNIQYF. Combining the CDR3 with reference TRBV7-8 and TRBJ2-4 gives the whole variable domain GAGVSQSPRYKVAKRGQDVALRCDPISGHVSLFWYQQALGQGPEFLTYFQNEAQLDKSGLPSDRFFAERPEGSVSTLKIQRTQQEDSAVYLCASSYDTIRNIQYFGAGTRLSVL.